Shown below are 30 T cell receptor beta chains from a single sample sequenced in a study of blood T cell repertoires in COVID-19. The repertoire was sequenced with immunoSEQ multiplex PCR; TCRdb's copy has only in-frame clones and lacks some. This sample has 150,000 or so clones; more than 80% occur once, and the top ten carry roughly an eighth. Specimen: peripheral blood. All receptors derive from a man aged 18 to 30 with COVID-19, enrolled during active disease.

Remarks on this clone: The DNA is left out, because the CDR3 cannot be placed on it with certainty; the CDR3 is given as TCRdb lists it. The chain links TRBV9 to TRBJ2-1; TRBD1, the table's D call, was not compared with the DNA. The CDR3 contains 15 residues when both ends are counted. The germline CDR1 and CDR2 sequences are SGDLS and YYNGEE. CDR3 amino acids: CASSVEFGTGARRFF.

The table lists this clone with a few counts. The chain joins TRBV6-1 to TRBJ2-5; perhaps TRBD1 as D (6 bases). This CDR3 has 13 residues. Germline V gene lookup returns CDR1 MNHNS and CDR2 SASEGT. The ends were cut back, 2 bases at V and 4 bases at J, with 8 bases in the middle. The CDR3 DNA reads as TGTGCCAGCAGTGAATCACAGGGAGAGACCCAGTACTTC. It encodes CASSESQGETQYF.

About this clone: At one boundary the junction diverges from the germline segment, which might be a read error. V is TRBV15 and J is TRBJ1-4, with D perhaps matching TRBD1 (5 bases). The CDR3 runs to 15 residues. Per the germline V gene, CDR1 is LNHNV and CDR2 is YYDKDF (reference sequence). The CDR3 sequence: CATSRVRTTNEKLLF. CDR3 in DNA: TGTGCCACCAGCAGAGTGCGGACAACTAATGAAAAACTGCTTTTT.

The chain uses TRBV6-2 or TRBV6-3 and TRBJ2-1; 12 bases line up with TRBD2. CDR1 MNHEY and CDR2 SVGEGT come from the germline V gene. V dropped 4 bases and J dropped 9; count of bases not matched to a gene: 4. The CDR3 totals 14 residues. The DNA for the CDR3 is TGTGCCAGCAGTTCTAGCGGGAGGGCAGGTGAGCAGTTCTTC. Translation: CASSSSGRAGEQFF.

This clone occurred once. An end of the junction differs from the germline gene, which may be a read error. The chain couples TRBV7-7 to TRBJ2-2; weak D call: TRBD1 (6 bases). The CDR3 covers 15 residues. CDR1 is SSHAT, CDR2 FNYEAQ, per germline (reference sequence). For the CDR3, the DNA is TGTGCTAGCAGCCCCGAGGACAGAAACACCGGGGAGCTGTTTTTT. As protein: CASSPEDRNTGELFF.

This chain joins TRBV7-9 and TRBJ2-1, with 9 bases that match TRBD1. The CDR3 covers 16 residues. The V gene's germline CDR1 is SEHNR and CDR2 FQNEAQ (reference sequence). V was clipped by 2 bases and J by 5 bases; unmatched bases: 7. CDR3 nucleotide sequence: TGTGCCAGCAGCTTAACCACCGGGACAGGGAACAATGAGCAGTTCTTC. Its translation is CASSLTTGTGNNEQFF.

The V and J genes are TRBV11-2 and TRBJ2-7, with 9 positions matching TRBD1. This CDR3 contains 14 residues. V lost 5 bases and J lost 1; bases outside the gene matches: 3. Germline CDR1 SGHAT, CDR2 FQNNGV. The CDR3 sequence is CASSVGQGSYEQYF. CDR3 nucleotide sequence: TGTGCCAGCAGCGTTGGACAGGGGTCCTACGAGCAGTACTTC.

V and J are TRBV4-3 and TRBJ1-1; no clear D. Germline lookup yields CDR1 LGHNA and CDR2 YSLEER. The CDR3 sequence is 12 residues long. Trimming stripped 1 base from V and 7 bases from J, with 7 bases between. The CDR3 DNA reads TGCGCCAGCAGCCAAGGAAGAGGTGAAGCTTTCTTT. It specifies CASSQGRGEAFF.

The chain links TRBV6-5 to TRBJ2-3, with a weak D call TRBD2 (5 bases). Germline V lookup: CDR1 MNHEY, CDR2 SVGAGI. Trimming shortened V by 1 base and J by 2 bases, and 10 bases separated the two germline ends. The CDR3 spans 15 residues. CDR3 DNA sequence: TGTGCCAGCAGTTACTTTTTGGACTCCACAGATACGCAGTATTTT. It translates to CASSYFLDSTDTQYF.

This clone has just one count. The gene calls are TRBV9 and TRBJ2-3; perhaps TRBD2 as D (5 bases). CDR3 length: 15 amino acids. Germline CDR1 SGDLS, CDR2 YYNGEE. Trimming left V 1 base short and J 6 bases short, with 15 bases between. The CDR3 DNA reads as TGTGCCAGCAGCGTATATGAGGGTCGGCTGGATACGCAGTATTTT. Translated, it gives CASSVYEGRLDTQYF.

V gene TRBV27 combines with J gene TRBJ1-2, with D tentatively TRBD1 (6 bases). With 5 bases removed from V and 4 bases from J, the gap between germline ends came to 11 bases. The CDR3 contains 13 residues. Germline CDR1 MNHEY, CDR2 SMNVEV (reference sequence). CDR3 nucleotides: TGTGCCAGCAGTATCCTAGGGGGCTATGGCTACACCTTC. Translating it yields CASSILGGYGYTF.

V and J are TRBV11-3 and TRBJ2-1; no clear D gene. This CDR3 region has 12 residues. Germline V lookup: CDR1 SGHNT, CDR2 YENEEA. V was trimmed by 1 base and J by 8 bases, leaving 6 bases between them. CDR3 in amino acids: CASSLGGDEQFF. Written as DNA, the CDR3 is TGTGCCAGCAGCTTAGGAGGCGATGAGCAGTTCTTC.

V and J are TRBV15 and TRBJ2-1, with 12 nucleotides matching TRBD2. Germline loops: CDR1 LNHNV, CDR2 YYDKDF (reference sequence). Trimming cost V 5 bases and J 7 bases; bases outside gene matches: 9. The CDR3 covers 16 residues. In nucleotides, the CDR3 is TGTGCCACCAGCCTCCGGACTAGCGGGGACCAGAATGAGCAGTTCTTC. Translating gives CATSLRTSGDQNEQFF.

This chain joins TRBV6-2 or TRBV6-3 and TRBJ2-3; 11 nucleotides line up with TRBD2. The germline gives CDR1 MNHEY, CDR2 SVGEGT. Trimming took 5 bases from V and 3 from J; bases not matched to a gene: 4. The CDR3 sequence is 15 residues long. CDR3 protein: CASSRLAGTTDTQYF. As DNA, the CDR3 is TGTGCCAGCAGTAGACTAGCGGGGACTACAGATACGCAGTATTTT.

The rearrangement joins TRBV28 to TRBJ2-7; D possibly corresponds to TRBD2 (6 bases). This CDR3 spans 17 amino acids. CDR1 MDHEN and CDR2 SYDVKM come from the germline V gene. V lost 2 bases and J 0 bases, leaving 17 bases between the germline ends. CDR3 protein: CASSLGGLADSSYEQYF. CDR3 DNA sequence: TGTGCCAGCAGTTTAGGGGGGTTAGCGGATAGCTCCTACGAGCAGTACTTC.

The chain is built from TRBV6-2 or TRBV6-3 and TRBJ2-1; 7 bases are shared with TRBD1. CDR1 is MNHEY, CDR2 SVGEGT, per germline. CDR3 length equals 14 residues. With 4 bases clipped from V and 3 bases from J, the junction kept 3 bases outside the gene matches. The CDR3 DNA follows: TGTGCCAGCAGTTTAGGGGACAGCTACAATGAGCAGTTCTTC. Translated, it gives CASSLGDSYNEQFF.

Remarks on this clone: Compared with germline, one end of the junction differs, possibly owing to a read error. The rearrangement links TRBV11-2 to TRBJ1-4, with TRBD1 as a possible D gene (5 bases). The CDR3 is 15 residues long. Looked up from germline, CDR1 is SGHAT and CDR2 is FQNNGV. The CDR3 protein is CASSLELGLGEKLLF. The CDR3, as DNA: TGTGCCAGCAGCTTAGAACTGGGGCTGGGTGAAAAACTGCTTTTT.

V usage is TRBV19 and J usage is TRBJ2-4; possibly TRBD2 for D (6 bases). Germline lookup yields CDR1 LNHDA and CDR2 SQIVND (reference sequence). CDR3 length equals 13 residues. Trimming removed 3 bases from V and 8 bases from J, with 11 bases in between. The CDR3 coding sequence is TGTGCCAGTAGTATCCCCGGAGGGGACATTCAGTACTTC. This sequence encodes CASSIPGGDIQYF.

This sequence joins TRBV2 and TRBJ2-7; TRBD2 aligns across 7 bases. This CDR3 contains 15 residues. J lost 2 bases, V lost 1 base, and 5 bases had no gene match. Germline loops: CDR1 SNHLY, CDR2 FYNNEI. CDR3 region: CASSEGLAAPYEQYF. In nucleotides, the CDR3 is TGTGCCAGCAGTGAAGGGCTAGCGGCCCCCTACGAGCAGTACTTC.

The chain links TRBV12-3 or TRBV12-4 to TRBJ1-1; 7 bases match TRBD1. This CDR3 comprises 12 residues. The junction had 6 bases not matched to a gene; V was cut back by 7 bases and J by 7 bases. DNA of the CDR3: TGTGCCAGCATGGGACAGAAAATTGAAGCTTTCTTT. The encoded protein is CASMGQKIEAFF.

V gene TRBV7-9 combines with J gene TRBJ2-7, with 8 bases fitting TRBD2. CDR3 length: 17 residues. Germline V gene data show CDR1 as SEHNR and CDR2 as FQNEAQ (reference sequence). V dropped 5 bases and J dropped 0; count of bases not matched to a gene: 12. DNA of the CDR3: TGTGCCAGCAGCGGACAAAGAGCGGGAGCCGGCTCCTACGAGCAGTACTTC. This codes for CASSGQRAGAGSYEQYF.

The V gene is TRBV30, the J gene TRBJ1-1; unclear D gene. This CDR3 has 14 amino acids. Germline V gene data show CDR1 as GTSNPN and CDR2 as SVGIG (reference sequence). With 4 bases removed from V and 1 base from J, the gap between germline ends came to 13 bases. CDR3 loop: CAWNPDSENTEAFF. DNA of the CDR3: TGTGCCTGGAATCCTGACTCCGAGAACACTGAAGCTTTCTTT.

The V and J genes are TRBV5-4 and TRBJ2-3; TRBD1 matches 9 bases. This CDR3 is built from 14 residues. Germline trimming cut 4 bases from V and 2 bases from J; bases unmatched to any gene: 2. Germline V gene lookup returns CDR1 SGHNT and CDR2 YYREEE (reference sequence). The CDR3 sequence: CASSRDRVTDTQYF. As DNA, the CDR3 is TGTGCCAGCAGCCGGGACAGGGTCACAGATACGCAGTATTTT. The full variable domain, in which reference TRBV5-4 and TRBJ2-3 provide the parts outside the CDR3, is ETGVTQSPTHLIKTRGQQVTLRCSSQSGHNTVSWYQQALGQGPQFIFQYYREEENGRGNFPPRFSGLQFPNYSSELNVNALELDDSALYLCASSRDRVTDTQYFGPGTRLTVL.

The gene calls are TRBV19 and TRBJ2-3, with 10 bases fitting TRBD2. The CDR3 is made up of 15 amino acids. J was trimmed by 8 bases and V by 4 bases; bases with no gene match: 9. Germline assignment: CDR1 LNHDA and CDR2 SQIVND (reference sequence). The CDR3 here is CASSTLRTSGGTQYF. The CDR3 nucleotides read TGTGCCAGTAGTACTCTTCGGACTAGCGGAGGTACGCAGTATTTT.

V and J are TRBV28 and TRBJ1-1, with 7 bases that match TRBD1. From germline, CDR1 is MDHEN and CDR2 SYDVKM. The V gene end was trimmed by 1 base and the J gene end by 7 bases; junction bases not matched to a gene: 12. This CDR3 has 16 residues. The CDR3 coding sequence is TGTGCCAGCAGTTTATCTACAGGGGCGCCATCCCTTGAAGCTTTCTTT. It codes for CASSLSTGAPSLEAFF.

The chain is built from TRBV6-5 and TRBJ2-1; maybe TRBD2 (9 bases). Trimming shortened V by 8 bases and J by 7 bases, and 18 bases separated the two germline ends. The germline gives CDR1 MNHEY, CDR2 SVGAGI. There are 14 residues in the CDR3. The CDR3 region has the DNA TGTGCCAGCGGGACTAGCCGGGACAGGAATGAGCAGTTCTTC. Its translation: CASGTSRDRNEQFF.

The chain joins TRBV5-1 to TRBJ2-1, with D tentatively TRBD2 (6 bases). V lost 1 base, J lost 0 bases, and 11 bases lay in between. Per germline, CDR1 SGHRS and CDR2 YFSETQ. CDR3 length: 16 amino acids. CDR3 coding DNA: TGCGCCAGCAGCTTGTGGGGACTCCTCTCCTACAATGAGCAGTTCTTC. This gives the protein CASSLWGLLSYNEQFF.

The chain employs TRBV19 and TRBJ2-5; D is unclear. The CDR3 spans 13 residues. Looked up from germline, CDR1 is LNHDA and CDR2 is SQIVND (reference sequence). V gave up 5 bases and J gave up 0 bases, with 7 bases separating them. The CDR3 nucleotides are TGTGCCAGTAGTCGACGGGACCAAGAGACCCAGTACTTC. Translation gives CASSRRDQETQYF. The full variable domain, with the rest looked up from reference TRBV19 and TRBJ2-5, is DGGITQSPKYLFRKEGQNVTLSCEQNLNHDAMYWYRQDPGQGLRLIYYSQIVNDFQKGDIAEGYSVSREKKESFPLTVTSAQKNPTAFYLCASSRRDQETQYFGPGTRLLVL.

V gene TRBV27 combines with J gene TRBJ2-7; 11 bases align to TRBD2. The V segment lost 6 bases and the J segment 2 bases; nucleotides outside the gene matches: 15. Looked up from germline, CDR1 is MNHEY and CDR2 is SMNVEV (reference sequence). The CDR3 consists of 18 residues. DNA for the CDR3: TGTGCCAGCAGGGAACTAGCGGGAGCTGATTTTTGCGCCTACGAGCAGTACTTC. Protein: CASRELAGADFCAYEQYF.

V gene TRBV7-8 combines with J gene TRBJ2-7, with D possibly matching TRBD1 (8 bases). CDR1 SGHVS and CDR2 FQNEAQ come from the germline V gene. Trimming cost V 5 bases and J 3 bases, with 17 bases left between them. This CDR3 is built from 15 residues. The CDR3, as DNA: TGTGCCAGCAGCCCCCGCGGGGGACAGGTCTACGAGCAGTACTTC. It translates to CASSPRGGQVYEQYF.